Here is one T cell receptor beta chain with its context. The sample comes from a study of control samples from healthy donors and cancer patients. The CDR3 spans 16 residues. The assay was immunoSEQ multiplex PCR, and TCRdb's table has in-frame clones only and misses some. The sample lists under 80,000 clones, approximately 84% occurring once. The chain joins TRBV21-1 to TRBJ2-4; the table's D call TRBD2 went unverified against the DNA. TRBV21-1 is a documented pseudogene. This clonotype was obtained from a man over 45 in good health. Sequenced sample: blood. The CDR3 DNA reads TGTGCCAGCAGCAAAGTGAGCTCAATAGCCAAAAACATTCAGTACTTC. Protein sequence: CASSKVSSIAKNIQYF.